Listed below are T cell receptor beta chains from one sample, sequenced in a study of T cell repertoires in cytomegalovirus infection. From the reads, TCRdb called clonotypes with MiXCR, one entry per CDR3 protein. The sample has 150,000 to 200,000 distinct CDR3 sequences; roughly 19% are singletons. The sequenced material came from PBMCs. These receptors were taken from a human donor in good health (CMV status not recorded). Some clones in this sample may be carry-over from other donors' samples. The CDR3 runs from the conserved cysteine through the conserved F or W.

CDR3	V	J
CASSQRVGTGGTREQYF	TRBV4-1	TRBJ2-7
CASSLDQGRYEQYF	TRBV28	TRBJ2-7
CSAGDRRETQYF	TRBV29-1	TRBJ2-5
CSAKGPVTGELFF	TRBV20-1	TRBJ2-2
CASSGHPGLPTYEQYF	TRBV5-1	TRBJ2-7
CASSISQGSVYGYTF	TRBV25-1	TRBJ1-2
CASSLAWWRRSNEQFF	TRBV11-1	TRBJ2-1
CASRASGRAYNEQFF	TRBV7-2	TRBJ2-1
CASSHRDGQETQYF	TRBV6-1	TRBJ2-5
CASSIPTGPNTEAFF	TRBV5-6	TRBJ1-1
CASSPRDQIRGHYPYGYTF	TRBV7-2	TRBJ1-2
CASSLRTTDWTPSGNTIYF	TRBV7-9	TRBJ1-3
CASRLGTSPYEQYF	TRBV28	TRBJ2-7
CASSELGARGANVLTF	TRBV2	TRBJ2-6
CSARGGTATNEKLFF	TRBV20-1	TRBJ1-4
CASSEDSYGYTF	TRBV2	TRBJ1-2
CASSSGTSGTDTQYF	TRBV7-8	TRBJ2-3
CAWTAGANVLTF	TRBV30	TRBJ2-6
CASSIQADYGYTF	TRBV19	TRBJ1-2
CASSQEGAPSTDTQYF	TRBV3-1	TRBJ2-3
CASSQLGLAGNTDTQYF	TRBV23-1	TRBJ2-3
CASSLGQHTEAFF	TRBV13	TRBJ1-1
CASSFVALRNEQFF	TRBV7-8	TRBJ2-1
CASSLEDNSPLHF	TRBV7-9	TRBJ1-6
CASSRGLATSDTQYF	TRBV6-2/TRBV6-3	TRBJ2-3
CASSLGDVSKSYEQYF	TRBV5-1	TRBJ2-7
CATSDLQRKAFF	TRBV24-1	TRBJ1-1